The entry below gives a single T cell receptor beta chain sequence along with its context. This receptor's antigen is unknown. Qualities for individual bases were not recorded, and no much larger clone is one base off. This sample is drawn from a study of Ad26.COV2.S vaccination and SARS-CoV-2 variants (dated by TCRdb to about 2021). For the wider study: Donors in the vaccine arm were drawn from COV1001, a phase I-IIa trial of Ad26.COV2.S in healthy adults that was multicentre, randomized, double-blind and placebo-controlled. Ad26.COV2.S was administered intramuscularly at a dose of 5x10^10 or 1x10^11 viral particles, either as one shot or as two shots given 56 days apart. The specificity and breadth of SARS-CoV-2-reactive T cell receptors after Ad26.COV2.S vaccination were assessed by TCRbeta repertoire sequencing. The TCR-sequenced set comprised approximately 32 samples: roughly 19 Ad26.COV2.S vaccine recipients, 5 placebo recipients and 8 SARS-CoV-2 convalescent individuals. Participants in the trial were split at random into five groups of five each, receiving low-dose or high-dose Ad26.COV2.S once or twice, or else placebo on both occasions. Throughout the experiments and outcome assessment, investigators stayed blinded to trial group allocation. What the research found in general, with its limitations: After vaccination, spike-specific CD8+ and CD4+ T cell responses were reported to show substantial breadth. Vaccine and placebo recipients had comparable non-spike TCR breadth, which fits with the vaccine containing only spike. The study lacked the statistical power to compare responses across vaccine doses or regimens. Higher spike-specific TCR breadth was observed in Ad26.COV2.S recipients than in placebo recipients (P = 0.0014). According to the authors, total T cell responses may have been underestimated by the TCR breadth and depth analyses.

The immunoSEQ Assay was the method used to sequence TCRbeta CDR3 regions. After extraction, genomic DNA underwent amplification by bias-controlled multiplex PCR, followed by high-throughput sequencing. The published analysis was carried out like this. To quantify the absolute abundance of every unique TCRbeta CDR3 region, sequences were collapsed and filtered. Usable DNA was measured by amplifying reference genes present in all nucleated cells, and TCRbeta template counts were normalized to that usable DNA to estimate T cell fraction. Repertoire TCRs were annotated as SARS-CoV-2-specific by exact matching of V gene, CDR3 amino acid sequence and J gene to a known reactive TCR set. The reference SARS-CoV-2 TCR set came from MIRA and was filtered for enrichment in COVID-19-positive ImmuneCODE repertoires, removing public or cross-reactive TCRs. Using the MIRA antigens, annotated TCRs were further analysed by specific ORF or by position within an ORF. Depth was the summed frequency of annotated unique rearrangements, while breadth was defined as annotated unique rearrangements over total unique productive rearrangements. TCR breadth was compared between groups using two-sided Wilcoxon rank-sum tests. In its TCRdb copy, this immuneACCESS table keeps in-frame sequences only and misses some clones. Where compared with another copy, unresolved V genes explain less than half of these, and the others have no known cause. V and J calls and clone size come straight from that table; D and trimming were deduced from the DNA. The sample table shows about 350,000 clones, and 85% are seen once. Clones ranked in the top ten supply less than 4% of the sample.

The trim is 2 bases for V and 2 bases for J, with a gap of 6 bases between the germline ends. The germline V gene gives CDR1 as SQVTM and CDR2 as ANQGSEA. Its CDR3 holds 12 amino acids, cysteine through phenylalanine. The CDR3 DNA has 36 bases and is translated from base 1. The treatment or condition label here, explained by the study, means: 15 to 20 received Ad26.COV2.S at low or high dose, single or two shots; about 5 received placebo; per-sample allocation not given. For vaccine and placebo recipients, the sequenced repertoires came from samples collected on day 63 after the first injection. In Cohort 1b, some 25 adults aged 18-55 years were enrolled at a single site in Boston, USA, between 29 July and 7 August 2020. Ad26.COV2.S was a replication-incompetent adenovirus type 26 vector expressing a prefusion-stabilized SARS-CoV-2 spike protein from the original Wuhan strain.

This specimen consisted of peripheral blood, obtained in a trial of Ad26.COV2.S vaccine versus placebo. The receptor was derived from a person between 18 and 60 years old who received the Ad26.COV2.S COVID-19 vaccine or a placebo. The sequence links TRBV29-1 to TRBJ1-2; the D gene remains uncertain. The CDR3 region reads CSVEWGNYGYTF. The DNA is TGCAGCGTTGAATGGGGAAACTATGGCTACACCTTC.